Presented here are 3 T cell receptor beta chains from one specimen sequenced in a study of human T cells and chemical hapten exposure. The time point is: pre-sensitization, week 0. Indicated treatment: therapeutic diphenylcyclopropenone sensitization with weekly scalp DPC. TCRdb recomputed calls from the RACE reads with MiXCR, one row per CDR3 protein. The sample holds roughly 380,000 distinct CDR3 sequences; approximately 5.1% are singletons and the top ten take 2.5% to 3%. Sequencing used whole blood, obtained in connection with sensitization to the hapten diphenylcyclopropenone (DPC). The receptors stem from a woman aged 50 to 65 with alopecia areata. Some clones in this sample may be carry-over from other donors' samples.

V is TRBV11-2 and J is TRBJ2-1; 11 positions agree with TRBD2. Germline V lookup: CDR1 SGHAT, CDR2 FQNNGV. V lost 6 bases to trimming and J lost 6 bases; unmatched junction nucleotides: 7. This CDR3 has 15 amino acids. CDR3 protein: CASSTLAGGPNEQFF. CDR3 in DNA: TGTGCCAGCAGTACCCTAGCGGGGGGACCCAATGAGCAGTTCTTC.

This clonotype was counted many times. V gene TRBV13 combines with J gene TRBJ2-3, with 9 bases aligning to TRBD2. Germline trimming cut 6 bases from V and 6 bases from J; bases unmatched to any gene: 13. Germline V gene lookup returns CDR1 PRHDT and CDR2 FYEKMQ (reference sequence). This CDR3 has 16 amino acids. CDR3 loop: CASSPPTSGSWDTQYF. The CDR3 DNA is TGTGCCAGCAGTCCCCCCACTAGCGGGTCGTGGGATACGCAGTATTTT.

This clonotype was detected many times. V usage is TRBV5-5 and J usage is TRBJ1-4; 8 nucleotides agree with TRBD1. J was trimmed by 8 bases and V by 4 bases; bases with no gene match: 13. The CDR3 consists of 16 residues. Germline assignment: CDR1 SGHKS and CDR2 YYEKEE (reference sequence). The chain's CDR3 is CASSPALQGVREKLFF. The CDR3 region has the DNA TGTGCCAGCAGCCCCGCCCTACAGGGGGTCAGAGAAAAACTGTTTTTT.